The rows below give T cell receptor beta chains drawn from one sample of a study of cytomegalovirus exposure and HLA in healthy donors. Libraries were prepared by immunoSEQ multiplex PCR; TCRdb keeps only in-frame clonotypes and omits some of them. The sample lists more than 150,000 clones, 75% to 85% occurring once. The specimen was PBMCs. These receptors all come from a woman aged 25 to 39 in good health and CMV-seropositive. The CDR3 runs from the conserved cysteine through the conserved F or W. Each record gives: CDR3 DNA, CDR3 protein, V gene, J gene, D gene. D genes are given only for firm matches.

CDR3 DNA: TGTGCCAGCAGTGAATATATGCGGGGGGCCAACGGCCTGACTTTC
CDR3 protein: CASSEYMRGANGLTF
V gene: TRBV25-1
J gene: TRBJ2-6
D gene: TRBD2

CDR3 DNA: TGTGCCAGCAGTGATTTAGCGGGGACATTTCGTGCGGGGGATACGCAGTATTTT
CDR3 protein: CASSDLAGTFRAGDTQYF
V gene: TRBV2
J gene: TRBJ2-3
D gene: TRBD2

CDR3 DNA: TGTGCCAGTAGTCTTACAGGGGCCTACAATCAGCCCCAGCATTTT
CDR3 protein: CASSLTGAYNQPQHF
V gene: TRBV19
J gene: TRBJ1-5
D gene: TRBD1

CDR3 DNA: TGCGCCAGCAGCTTGGTTGTCGGCACAGATACGCAGTATTTT
CDR3 protein: CASSLVVGTDTQYF
V gene: TRBV5-1
J gene: TRBJ2-3
D gene: .

CDR3 DNA: TGCGCCAGCAGCCAAGAGAGAGGCGATTATGGCTACACCTTC
CDR3 protein: CASSQERGDYGYTF
V gene: TRBV4-1
J gene: TRBJ1-2
D gene: .

CDR3 DNA: TGTGCCTGGATACGGCGGGGGGGGGCAGATACGCAGTATTTT
CDR3 protein: CAWIRRGGADTQYF
V gene: TRBV30
J gene: TRBJ2-3
D gene: TRBD2

CDR3 DNA: TGTGCCAGCAGCACCCGACAGGGGCGGAAACAGCCCCAGCATTTT
CDR3 protein: CASSTRQGRKQPQHF
V gene: TRBV4-2
J gene: TRBJ1-5
D gene: TRBD1

CDR3 DNA: TGTGCCAGCAGCTTAGCCACTCCGGTTGAAAAACTGTTTTTT
CDR3 protein: CASSLATPVEKLFF
V gene: TRBV7-2
J gene: TRBJ1-4
D gene: .

CDR3 DNA: TGTGCCAGCAGCCCGGGACAGGGTTACTCCTACGAGCAGTACTTC
CDR3 protein: CASSPGQGYSYEQYF
V gene: TRBV7-6
J gene: TRBJ2-7
D gene: TRBD1

CDR3 DNA: TGTGCCAGCAGGGCGACAGGGCCATATAGCAATCAGCCCCAGCATTTT
CDR3 protein: CASRATGPYSNQPQHF
V gene: TRBV28
J gene: TRBJ1-5
D gene: TRBD1

CDR3 DNA: .
CDR3 protein: CASSFGPGLPLSNEQFF
V gene: TRBV5-6
J gene: TRBJ2-1
D gene: .

CDR3 DNA: TGTGCCAGCTCACCACCAGTCGTCCTTAGAGATACGCAGTATTTT
CDR3 protein: CASSPPVVLRDTQYF
V gene: TRBV18
J gene: TRBJ2-3
D gene: .

CDR3 DNA: TGCGCCAGCAGCGACACCTACGAGCAGTACTTC
CDR3 protein: CASSDTYEQYF
V gene: TRBV5-1
J gene: TRBJ2-7
D gene: .

CDR3 DNA: TGTGCCACCAGCAGCCCCCGTGCGGGGGGGCTAGAGACCCAGTACTTC
CDR3 protein: CATSSPRAGGLETQYF
V gene: TRBV15
J gene: TRBJ2-5
D gene: TRBD2

CDR3 DNA: TGTGCCAGCAGCCCTGGGGGGGAACTCTGGTCACCCCTCCACTTT
CDR3 protein: CASSPGGELWSPLHF
V gene: TRBV28
J gene: TRBJ1-6
D gene: .